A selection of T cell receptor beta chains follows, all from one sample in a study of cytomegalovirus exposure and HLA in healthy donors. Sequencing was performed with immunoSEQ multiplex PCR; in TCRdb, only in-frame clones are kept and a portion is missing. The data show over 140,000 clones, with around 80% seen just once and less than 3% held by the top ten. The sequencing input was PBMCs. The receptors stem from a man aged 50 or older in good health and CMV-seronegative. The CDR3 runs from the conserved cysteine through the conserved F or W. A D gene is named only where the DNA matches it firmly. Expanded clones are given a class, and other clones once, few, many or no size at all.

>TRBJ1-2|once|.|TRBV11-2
TGTGCCAGCAGCTTAGTAGTGGGGGCTCTGCTTGTGGGCTACACCTTC
CASSLVVGALLVGYTF
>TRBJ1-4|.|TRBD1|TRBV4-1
TGCGCCAGCAGCCAAGGTCCGGGACAGAATGAAAAACTGTTTTTT
CASSQGPGQNEKLFF
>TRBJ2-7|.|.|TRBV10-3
TGTGCCATCAAGGAGCGGGTGGGACCCTACGAGCAGTACTTC
CAIKERVGPYEQYF
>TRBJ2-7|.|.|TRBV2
TGTGCCAGCACTAACTCACCCTACGAGCAGTACTTC
CASTNSPYEQYF
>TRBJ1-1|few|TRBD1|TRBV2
TGTGCCAGCAGTGAGGGACAGGGACTGAACACTGAAGCTTTCTTT
CASSEGQGLNTEAFF
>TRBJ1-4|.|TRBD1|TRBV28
TGTGCCAGCAGTTTATCGCTCGGGACAGAGTATGAAAAACTGTTTTTT
CASSLSLGTEYEKLFF
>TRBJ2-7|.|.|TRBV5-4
TGTGCCAGCAGCTGGAGGGACAGCCTCAGCGAGCAGTACTTC
CASSWRDSLSEQYF
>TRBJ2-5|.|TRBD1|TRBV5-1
TGCGCCAGCCGGGACAGGGGTAAAGAGACCCAGTACTTC
CASRDRGKETQYF
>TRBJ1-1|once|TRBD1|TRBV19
TGTGCCAGTAGTATATATCAGGGGGTGAACACTGAAGCTTTCTTT
CASSIYQGVNTEAFF
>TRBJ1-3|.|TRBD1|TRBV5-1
TGCGCCAGCAGAAAGGGACAGGGGGCTTCTGGAAACACCATATATTTT
CASRKGQGASGNTIYF
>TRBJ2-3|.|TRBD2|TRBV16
TGTGCCAGCAGCCAATCCGCGGGAGGCGAGAGTACGCAGTATTTT
CASSQSAGGESTQYF
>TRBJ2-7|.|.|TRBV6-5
TGTGCCAGCTATCCAACGGGGAGCTCCTACGAGCAGTACTTC
CASYPTGSSYEQYF
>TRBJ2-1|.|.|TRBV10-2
TGCGCCAGCAGTGAGTCGATAAGGTGGGAGGAATCAGGAAATAATGAGCAGTTCTTC
CASSESIRWEESGNNEQFF
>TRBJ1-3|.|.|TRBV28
TGTGCCAGCAGTTTACCAGGGATAGGAAACACCATATATTTT
CASSLPGIGNTIYF
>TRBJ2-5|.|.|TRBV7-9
TGTGCCAGCAGCTTATCCGGGACACACCAAGAGACCCAGTACTTC
CASSLSGTHQETQYF
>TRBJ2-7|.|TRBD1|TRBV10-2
TGCGCCAGCCTGAGGGAGGGGACAGGGGGCGCCGAGCAGTACTTC
CASLREGTGGAEQYF
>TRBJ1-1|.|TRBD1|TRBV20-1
TGCCGCCCAATCCAGGGGGCTGAAGCTTTCTTT
CRPIQGAEAFF
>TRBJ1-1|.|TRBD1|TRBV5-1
TGCGCCAGCAGCTTGTTGGGTGACAGGGGTAGGTCTGAAGCTTTCTTT
CASSLLGDRGRSEAFF
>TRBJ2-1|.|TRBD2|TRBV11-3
TGTGCCAGCAGCTTAGCTAGCGGGAGGTCCCAGGGGGCCCCCTACAATGAGCAGTTCTTC
CASSLASGRSQGAPYNEQFF
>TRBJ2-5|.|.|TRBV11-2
TGTGCCAGCAGCTTCCTGCAAGAGACCCAGTACTTC
CASSFLQETQYF
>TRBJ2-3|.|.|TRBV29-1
TGCAGCGTTTCTCTAAATTTCGCAGATACGCAGTATTTT
CSVSLNFADTQYF
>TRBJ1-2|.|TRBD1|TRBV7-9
TGTGCCAGCAGAATCGGGACAGGCAATGGCTACACCTTC
CASRIGTGNGYTF
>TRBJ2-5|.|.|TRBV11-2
TGTGCCAGCAGCTTAGGGACTTACCAAGAGACCCAGTACTTC
CASSLGTYQETQYF
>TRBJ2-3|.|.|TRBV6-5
TGTGCCAGCAGTTACTCGAAGGGGTCAGATACGCAGTATTTT
CASSYSKGSDTQYF
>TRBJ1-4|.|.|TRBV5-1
TGCGCCAGCAGCTTACAAACTAATGAAAAACTGTTTTTT
CASSLQTNEKLFF
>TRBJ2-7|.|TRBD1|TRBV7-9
TGTGCCAGCACCTCTACAGGGGGCTGGGACGAGCAGTACTTC
CASTSTGGWDEQYF
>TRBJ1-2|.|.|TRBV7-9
TGTGCCAGCAGCTTTCTACGGGACACTAAGGGCTACACCTTC
CASSFLRDTKGYTF
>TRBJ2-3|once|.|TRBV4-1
TGCGCCAGCAGCCGCCCGGACTCTTCAGATACGCAGTATTTT
CASSRPDSSDTQYF
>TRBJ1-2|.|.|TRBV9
TGTGCCAGCAGCCCCCAAGAGAGTCTGTATGGCTACACCTTC
CASSPQESLYGYTF
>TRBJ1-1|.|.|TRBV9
TGTGCCAGCAGCTCAAGAGGGGGGGGCTGGGGCACTGAAGCTTTCTTT
CASSSRGGGWGTEAFF
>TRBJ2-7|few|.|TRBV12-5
TGTGCTAGTGGTGTGGGGACTCCCCGGGACTACGAGCAGTACTTC
CASGVGTPRDYEQYF
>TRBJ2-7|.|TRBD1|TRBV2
TGTGCCAGCAGGCTACAGGGGGGTTCCTACGAGCAGTACTTC
CASRLQGGSYEQYF
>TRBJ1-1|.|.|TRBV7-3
TGTGCCAGCAGCCTTCTTTCGAACACTGAAGCTTTCTTT
CASSLLSNTEAFF
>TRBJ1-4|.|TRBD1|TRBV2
TGTGCCAGCAGTCCGGGACAGGGAAAACTGTTTTTT
CASSPGQGKLFF
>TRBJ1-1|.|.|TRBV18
TGTGCCAGCTCACCAATGGCAGTGAAGAACACTGAAGCTTTCTTT
CASSPMAVKNTEAFF
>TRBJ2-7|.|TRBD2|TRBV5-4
TGTGCCAGCAGCCCGGGGCCAGGCGGGAGGGCCGGGGGCCAGTCCTACGAGCAGTACTTC
CASSPGPGGRAGGQSYEQYF
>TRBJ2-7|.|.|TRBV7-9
TGTGCCAGCAGCTCGGGACCACAGGGCGGCGAGCAGTACTTC
CASSSGPQGGEQYF
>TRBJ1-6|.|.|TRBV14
TGTGCCAGCAGCCTAAGCCGGCGGCAGGGGAAATCCTATAATTCACCCCTCCACTTT
CASSLSRRQGKSYNSPLHF
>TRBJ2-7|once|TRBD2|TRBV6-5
TGTGCCAGCCATAGCGGGGGGCTCTCCTACGAGCAGTACTTC
CASHSGGLSYEQYF
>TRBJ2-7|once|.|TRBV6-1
TGTGCCAGCAGTGAAAGCGGAGGGAGGGGGTACGAGCAGTACTTC
CASSESGGRGYEQYF
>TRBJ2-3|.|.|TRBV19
TGTGCCAGTAGTGTTGACAGGGGAGGGGATACGCAGTATTTT
CASSVDRGGDTQYF
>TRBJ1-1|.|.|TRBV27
TGTGCCAGCAGTTTAGGCGGGCGGAAGAACACTGAAGCTTTCTTT
CASSLGGRKNTEAFF
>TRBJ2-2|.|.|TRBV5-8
TGTGCCAGCAGCCCGGGTGGCTCCACTAGAAGAAGCCGGGAGCTGTTTTTT
CASSPGGSTRRSRELFF
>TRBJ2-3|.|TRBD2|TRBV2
TGTGCCAGCAGTGGAGGCGGGAGGGCCATGGGAGATACGCAGTATTTT
CASSGGGRAMGDTQYF
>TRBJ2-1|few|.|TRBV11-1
TGTGCCAGCAGCTTGAGTGACAAATCCAATGAGCAGTTCTTC
CASSLSDKSNEQFF
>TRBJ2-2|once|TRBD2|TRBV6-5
TGTGCCAGCAGTTACTCGGGGGGGGACTACACCGGGGAGCTGTTTTTT
CASSYSGGDYTGELFF
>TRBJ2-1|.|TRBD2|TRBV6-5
TGTGCCAGCAGTTACGTGTGGACTAGCAGAGACAATGAGCAGTTCTTC
CASSYVWTSRDNEQFF
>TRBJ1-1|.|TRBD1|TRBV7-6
TGTGCCAGCAGCTCAACGGGGACAGGGGGTAACACTGAAGCTTTCTTT
CASSSTGTGGNTEAFF
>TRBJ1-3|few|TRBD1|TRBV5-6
TGTGCCAGCAGCCCACAGGGGATCGCTGGAAACACCATATATTTT
CASSPQGIAGNTIYF
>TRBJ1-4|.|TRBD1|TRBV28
TGTGCCAGCGGAACAGGGGGAACTAATGAAAAACTGTTTTTT
CASGTGGTNEKLFF
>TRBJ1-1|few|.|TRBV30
TGTGCCTGGAGTAGTACGGGGTCTTTTGGAACTGAAGCTTTCTTT
CAWSSTGSFGTEAFF
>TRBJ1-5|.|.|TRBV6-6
TGTGCCAGTTCCGGGGTTGGGGTTCAGCCCCAGCATTTT
CASSGVGVQPQHF
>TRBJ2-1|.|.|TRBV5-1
TGCGCCAGCAGCCGGTGGACTTCTGAGCAGTTCTTC
CASSRWTSEQFF
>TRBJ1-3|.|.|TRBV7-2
TGTGCCAGCAGCCGGCAGGGTGACTCTGGAAACACCATATATTTT
CASSRQGDSGNTIYF
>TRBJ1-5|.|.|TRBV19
TGTGCCAGTAGTCCAAACAATCAGCCCCAGCATTTT
CASSPNNQPQHF
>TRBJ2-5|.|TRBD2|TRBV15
TGTGCCACCAGCGGGGAGACTAGCGGGAGGGAGACCCAGTACTTC
CATSGETSGRETQYF
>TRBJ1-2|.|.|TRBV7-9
TGTGCCAGCAGCTTAAACCGCGGGGATGGCTACACCTTC
CASSLNRGDGYTF
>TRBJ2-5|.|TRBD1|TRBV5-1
TGCGCCAGCAGGACCGGACAGGCGGGTTTCGAGACCCAGTACTTC
CASRTGQAGFETQYF
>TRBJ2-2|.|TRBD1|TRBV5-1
TGCGCCAGCAGCTTACGGACAGGGGAAACCGGGGAGCTGTTTTTT
CASSLRTGETGELFF